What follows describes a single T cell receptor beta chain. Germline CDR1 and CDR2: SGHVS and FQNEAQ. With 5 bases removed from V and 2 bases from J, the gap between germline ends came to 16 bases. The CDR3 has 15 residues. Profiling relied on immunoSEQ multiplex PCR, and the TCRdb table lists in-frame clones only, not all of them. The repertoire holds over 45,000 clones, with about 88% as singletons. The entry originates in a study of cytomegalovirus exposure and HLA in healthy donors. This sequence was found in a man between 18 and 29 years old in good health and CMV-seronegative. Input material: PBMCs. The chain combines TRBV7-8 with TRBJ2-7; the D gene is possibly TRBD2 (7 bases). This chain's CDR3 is CASSRGGGPTYEQYF. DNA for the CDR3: TGTGCCAGCAGCCGGGGCGGGGGCCCGACCTACGAGCAGTACTTC.